The T cell receptor (beta chain) described here comes from a study of OX40 agonist ivuxolimab in advanced cancers. TCRdb's copy holds only in-frame clones and misses some; the assay was immunoSEQ multiplex PCR. The data show some 54,000 clones, with around 80% seen just once and under 4.5% held by the top ten. The receptor was derived from an adult with an advanced solid tumor such as melanoma, head and neck, liver or kidney cancer. The specimen comprised CD4+ or CD8+ T cells sorted from blood, sampled in a trial of the OX40 agonist ivuxolimab.

The CDR3 is CASSAWDSPQGCNQPQHF. CDR3 nucleotides: TGTGCCAGCAGCGCCTGGGACAGTCCCCAAGGGTGCAATCAGCCCCAGCATTTT. The chain couples TRBV21-1 to TRBJ1-5; TRBD1 was called by the table and not checked on the DNA. TRBV21-1 is a pseudogene segment. The CDR3 runs to 18 residues.